These 8 T cell receptor beta chains came from one sample sequenced in a study of kidney transplant recipient with SARS-CoV-2 infection. TCRdb processed the reads anew with MiXCR; each CDR3 protein has one entry. The sample carries about 240,000 distinct CDR3 sequences, 29% recorded once. This sample comprised a blood sample, obtained at baseline and on roughly day 120 from a kidney transplant recipient. The receptors here all came from a male patient aged 30 to 40 who had COVID-19 and was a kidney transplant recipient. Some T cells may possibly be graft donor cells.

A word on this clonotype: Given a much more abundant clone one base away, this may be a read error. The chain carries TRBV7-1 and TRBJ1-2; D gene uncertain. TRBV7-1 counts as an open reading frame of uncertain function. V was shortened by 5 bases and J by 4 bases, with 23 bases between the two germline ends. The CDR3 is 17 residues long. Here the CDR3 reads CASSIYDHEGKTYGYTF. The CDR3 DNA reads TGTGCCAGCAGCATTTACGATCACGAGGGAAAGACCTATGGCTACACCTTC.

Many counts were recorded for this clonotype. At one end, the junction sequence differs from germline, possibly due to a read error. The DNA for the CDR3 is TGTGCCACCAGCTGTCGACCAAGGTGTGGAAAGACCTATGTCTACACCTTC. Translation gives CATSCRPRCGKTYVYTF. The J gene is TRBJ1-2, the V gene TRBV15; D gene unclear. The germline V gene has CDR1 LNHNV and CDR2 YYDKDF (reference sequence). CDR3 size: 17 residues.

To note about this clonotype: A single base separates this from a much larger clone, so it may be a read error. V is TRBV6-8 and J is TRBJ2-7; 8 nucleotides line up with TRBD2. The CDR3 contains 15 residues. Looked up from germline, CDR1 is MNHGY and CDR2 is SAAAGT. The V and J ends lost 2 bases and 5 bases, in that order; junction bases with no gene match: 8. CDR3 residues: CASSYPSSGSNEQYF. The CDR3 region has the DNA TGTGCCAGCAGTTACCCGAGCAGCGGGAGCAACGAGCAGTACTTC.

In the case of this clonotype: A much more abundant neighbour one base away suggests this may be a read error. The genes are TRBV2 and TRBJ1-5; D gene uncertain. The V gene's germline CDR1 is SNHLY and CDR2 FYNNEI. The CDR3 contains 13 residues. CDR3 residues: CANSPPLGQPQHF. The CDR3 nucleotides read TGTGCCAACAGTCCTCCACTTGGTCAGCCCCAGCATTTT.

Turning to this clonotype: A much more abundant neighbour one base away suggests this may be a read error. The V and J genes are TRBV11-3 and TRBJ1-1, with D perhaps matching TRBD1 (6 bases). Germline loops: CDR1 SGHNT, CDR2 YENEEA. Deletions cut 5 bases from V and 2 bases from J, with 15 bases between. This CDR3 is 15 amino acids long. CDR3 protein: CASSVGGTQNTEAFF. DNA for the CDR3: TGTGCCAGCAGCGTAGGAGGGACACAAAACACTGAAGCTTTCTTT.

Of note for this clonotype: Relative to the germline gene, one junction end is altered; a read error may explain this. The rearrangement uses TRBV14 and TRBJ1-2, with a weak D call TRBD1 (5 bases). CDR1 SGHDN and CDR2 FVKESK come from the germline V gene. CDR3 size: 15 residues. The CDR3 protein is CAGSRDRGGPYGYTF. The CDR3 DNA sequence: TGTGCCGGCAGCCGAGATCGCGGGGGTCCCTATGGCTACACCTTC.

This clonotype has at least ten counts. CDR3 sequence reads: CGSALLDSRKTYGYTF. DNA for the CDR3: TGTGGCAGTGCTCTGCTTGATAGCCGAAAGACCTATGGCTACACCTTC. The chain employs TRBV8-2 and TRBJ1-2. TRBV8-2 is deemed a pseudogene. The CDR3 sequence is 16 residues long.

This clonotype was counted many times. The chain is built from TRBV9 and TRBJ1-2; no clear D gene. CDR1 is SGDLS and CDR2 is YYNGEE in the germline V gene. The V and J ends lost 4 bases and 4 bases respectively, with 11 bases between them. CDR3 length: 13 residues. In DNA form, the CDR3 reads TGTGCCAGCAGCCAGGCAGCCGCCTATGGCTACACCTTC. The encoded protein is CASSQAAAYGYTF.